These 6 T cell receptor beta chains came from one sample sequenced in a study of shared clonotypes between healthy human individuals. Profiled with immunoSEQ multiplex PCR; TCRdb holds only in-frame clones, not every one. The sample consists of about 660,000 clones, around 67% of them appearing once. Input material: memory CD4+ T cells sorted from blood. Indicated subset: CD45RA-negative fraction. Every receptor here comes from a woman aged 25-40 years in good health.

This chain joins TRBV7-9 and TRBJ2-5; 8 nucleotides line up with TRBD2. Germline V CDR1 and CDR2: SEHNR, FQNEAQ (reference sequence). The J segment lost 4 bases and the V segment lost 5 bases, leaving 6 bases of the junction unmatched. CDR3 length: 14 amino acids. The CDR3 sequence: CASSPGLALETQYF. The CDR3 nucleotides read TGTGCCAGCAGCCCCGGACTAGCTTTAGAGACCCAGTACTTC.

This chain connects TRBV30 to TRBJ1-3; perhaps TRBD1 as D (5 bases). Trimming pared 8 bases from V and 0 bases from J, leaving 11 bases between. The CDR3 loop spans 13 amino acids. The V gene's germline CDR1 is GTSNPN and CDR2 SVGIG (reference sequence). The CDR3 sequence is CARGMASGNTIYF. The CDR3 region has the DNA TGTGCCCGGGGGATGGCCTCTGGAAACACCATATATTTT.

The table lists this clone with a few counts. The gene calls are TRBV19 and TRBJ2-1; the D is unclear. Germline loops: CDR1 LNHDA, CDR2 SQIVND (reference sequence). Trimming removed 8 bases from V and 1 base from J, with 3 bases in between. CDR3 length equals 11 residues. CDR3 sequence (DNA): TGTGCCAGTGGATCCTACAATGAGCAGTTCTTC. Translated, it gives CASGSYNEQFF.

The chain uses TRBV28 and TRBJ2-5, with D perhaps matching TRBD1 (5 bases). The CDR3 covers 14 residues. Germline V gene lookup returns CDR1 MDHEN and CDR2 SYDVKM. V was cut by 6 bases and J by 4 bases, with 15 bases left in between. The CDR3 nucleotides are TGTGCCAGCAGCCCCGGCTCAAGGGGAGAGACCCAGTACTTC. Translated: CASSPGSRGETQYF.

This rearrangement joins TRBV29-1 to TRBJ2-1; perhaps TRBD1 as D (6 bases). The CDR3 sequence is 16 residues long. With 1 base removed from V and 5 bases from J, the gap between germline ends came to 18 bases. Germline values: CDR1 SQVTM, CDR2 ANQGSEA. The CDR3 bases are TGCAGCGTTGAAGCTGGCTTATTGGGGGCTAACAATGAGCAGTTCTTC. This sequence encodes CSVEAGLLGANNEQFF.

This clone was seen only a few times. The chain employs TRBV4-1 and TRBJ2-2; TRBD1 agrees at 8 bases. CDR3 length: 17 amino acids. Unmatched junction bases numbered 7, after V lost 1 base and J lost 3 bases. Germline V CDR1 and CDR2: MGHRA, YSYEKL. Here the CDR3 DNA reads TGCGCCAGCAGCCAAGGGATGGCAGGGGGCTACACCGGGGAGCTGTTTTTT. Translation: CASSQGMAGGYTGELFF.